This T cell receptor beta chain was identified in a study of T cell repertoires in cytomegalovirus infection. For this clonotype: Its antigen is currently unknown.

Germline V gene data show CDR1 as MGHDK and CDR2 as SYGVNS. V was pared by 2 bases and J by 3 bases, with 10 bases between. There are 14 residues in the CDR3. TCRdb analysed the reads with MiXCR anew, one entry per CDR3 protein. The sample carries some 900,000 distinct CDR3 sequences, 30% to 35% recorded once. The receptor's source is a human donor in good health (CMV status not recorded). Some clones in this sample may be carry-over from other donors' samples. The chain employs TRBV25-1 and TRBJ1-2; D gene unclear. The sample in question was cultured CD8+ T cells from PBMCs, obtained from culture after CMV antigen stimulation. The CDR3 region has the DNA TGTGCCAGCAGTGAACCCGAGCCCTACTATGGCTACACCTTC. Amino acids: CASSEPEPYYGYTF.